This T cell receptor (beta chain) was recorded in a study of neurological immune-mediated disorders (dated by TCRdb to about 2019). Looking at the study overall: Among the roughly 35 multiple sclerosis patients, approximately 30 had relapsing-remitting MS and 3 had secondary progressive MS. The study compared peripheral blood TCR-beta repertoires of HTLV-I-associated myelopathy (HAM/TSP) patients, multiple sclerosis patients and healthy controls using UMI-based sequencing. The 106 TCR-beta libraries covered PBMC samples along with longitudinal samples, technical triplicates, and paired sorted CD4+ and CD8+ T-cell subsets. The cohort comprised about 71 subjects: approximately 15 HAM/TSP patients, roughly 34 multiple sclerosis patients and 20 healthy controls. What the work shows at the level of the full study, not this receptor alone: TCR clonal expansion was highest in HAM/TSP patients and lowest in MS patients, with MS patients falling below even healthy controls. The MS cluster showed no association with clinical or MRI features, and the authors stated that larger cohorts are needed. Across subjects, expanded clones never shared an identical CDR3 amino acid sequence, which suggests that the TCR-beta repertoires in every group were private. Phylogenetic analysis grouped repertoires from 18 of 34 MS patients into a cluster of related CDR3 sequences, suggesting a possible repertoire-level signature.

cDNA was synthesized by template-switch 5'RACE using a primer with a 10-nucleotide random unique molecular identifier that tagged each TCR transcript. Each sequencing run produced over 180 million TCR-beta sequences covering 15-18 subjects. The RNeasy kit was used to extract total RNA. The KAPA Real-time Library Amplification kit was used to amplify TCR-beta VDJ regions with primers for the TCR constant region and the 5'RACE anchor. A first PCR added sample indexes and Illumina adaptors, after which a second PCR increased the library yield. After purification with Ampure beads, the TCR product of roughly 650 bp was size-selected on a 2% E-gel SizeSelection system. Before pooling, libraries had their quality checked on a Bioanalyzer, their concentration measured with Qubit, and their quantity determined with the Kapa Library Quantification kit. Libraries were sequenced paired-end 2 x 150 bp on an Illumina HiSeq 2500. To increase sequence diversity, about 23-32% phiX was spiked into each library pool. Regarding the original processing steps: Quality-filtered reads were processed with the UMI-based MiGEC pipeline, which removed over 85% of raw TCR sequences during error correction. VDJ genes were aligned to IMGT germline references, and clonotypes were defined by unique CDR3 amino acid sequence plus V-J genes. VDJtools evaluated clonal expansion, Shannon diversity and CDR3 relatedness (CalcPairwiseDistances, ClusterSamples); CLCbio workbench built phylogenetic trees. Clones with at least 8 unique UMIs were defined as expanded, with this threshold being based on coefficient-of-variation modelling across technical triplicates. The public reads were run again by TCRdb, first through fastp at Q25 and then through MiXCR, and only productive beta chains were kept. Entries that share a CDR3 protein sequence are merged under the most common genes and DNA. TCRdb, not the authors, supplied the V and J calls. The sample has 45,000 to 50,000 distinct CDR3 sequences on record, around 4% of them singletons. In total, the top ten clones hold around 5% of the sample.

For unsorted PBMC libraries, 2 million PBMCs were used after storage in RNAlater at -80 degrees C until RNA extraction. Multiple sclerosis patients were enrolled in a US clinical protocol evaluating disease progression by magnetic resonance imaging. Peripheral blood was subjected to Ficoll-Hypaque density gradient centrifugation to isolate PBMCs, which were then cryopreserved in liquid nitrogen. This clonotype was seen many times. Its antigen has not been determined. No much larger clone exists at a distance of one base, and base qualities are not known. CDR1 and CDR2, looked up from the germline V gene, are SNHLY and FYNNEI. The junction shows trimming of 1 base on V and 4 bases on J, plus 10 bases between the germline ends. The CDR3 runs 14 amino acids, cysteine and phenylalanine included. The entry retains the CDR3 DNA only, 42 bases that are in frame from base 1.

Source material: PBMCs. The V and J segments used are TRBV2 and TRBJ1-2, with the identity of the D gene unclear. This sequence was found in a woman aged 60 to 75 with multiple sclerosis. The encoded CDR3 is CASSEDVSGYGYTF. The nucleotide sequence reads as follows: TGTGCCAGCAGTGAAGATGTCAGCGGCTATGGCTACACCTTC. With the rest looked up from the reference TRBV2 and TRBJ1-2 genes rather than sequenced, the full variable domain is EPEVTQTPSHQVTQMGQEVILRCVPISNHLYFYWYRQILGQKVEFLVSFYNNEISEKSEIFDDQFSVERPDGSNFTLKIRSTKLEDSAMYFCASSEDVSGYGYTFGSGTRLTVV.